These 29 T cell receptor beta chains originate from one sample sequenced in a study of early T cells in non-severe SARS-CoV-2 infection. TCRdb fed the 5' RACE reads into MiXCR, producing one record per CDR3 protein. The table records tens of thousands of distinct CDR3 sequences, around 10% of them present only once. The sample here was whole blood, taken at baseline. The receptor set was obtained from an adult who was a healthcare worker with PCR-confirmed SARS-CoV-2 infection or an uninfected control (not recorded which).

This clonotype was counted between two and nine times. The CDR3 is CASSPRLEQYF. The CDR3 nucleotides are TGTGCCAGCAGCCCTCGGCTCGAGCAGTACTTC. V and J are TRBV7-9 and TRBJ2-7, with D unresolved. Trimming cost V 5 bases and J 6 bases, with 8 bases left between them. This CDR3 contains 11 residues. Germline values: CDR1 SEHNR, CDR2 FQNEAQ (reference sequence).

This clonotype has more than one count but fewer than ten. CDR3 DNA: TGTGCCAGCCGCCAGGGGACCTCTGGAAACACCATATATTTT. Encoded protein: CASRQGTSGNTIYF. This chain joins TRBV7-9 and TRBJ1-3; possibly TRBD1 for D (6 bases). Trimming cost V 8 bases and J 0 bases, with 11 bases left between them. CDR1 SEHNR and CDR2 FQNEAQ come from the germline V gene (reference sequence). CDR3 length: 14 residues. Full variable domain (missing parts from reference TRBV7-9 and TRBJ1-3): DTGVSQNPRHKITKRGQNVTFRCDPISEHNRLYWYRQTLGQGPEFLTYFQNEAQLEKSRLLSDRFSAERPKGSFSTLEIQRTEQGDSAMYLCASRQGTSGNTIYFGEGSWLTVV.

The rearrangement uses TRBV5-1 and TRBJ1-2; D remains ambiguous. The length of the CDR3 is 14 residues. V lost 0 bases and J 6 bases, leaving 12 bases between the germline ends. CDR1 is SGHRS, CDR2 YFSETQ, per germline. CDR3 loop: CASSLAFTENGYTF. Written as DNA, the CDR3 is TGCGCCAGCAGCTTGGCCTTCACTGAGAATGGCTACACCTTC.

This clonotype was recorded many times. The chain employs TRBV24-1 and TRBJ2-6; D is undetermined. Trimming stripped 6 bases from V and 4 bases from J, with 6 bases between. This CDR3 spans 13 amino acids. Germline lookup yields CDR1 KGHDR and CDR2 SFDVKD. CDR3 loop: CATSPAGANVLTF. DNA of the CDR3: TGTGCCACCAGTCCCGCCGGGGCCAACGTCCTGACTTTC.

This clonotype occurred a few times. The gene calls are TRBV7-9 and TRBJ2-7; D possibly corresponds to TRBD1 (5 bases). CDR3 length equals 13 residues. V lost 4 bases to trimming and J lost 3 bases, with 10 bases between them. Germline CDR1 reads SEHNR; CDR2 reads FQNEAQ (reference sequence). The CDR3 reads CASSYQGRYEQYF. CDR3 bases: TGTGCCAGCAGCTATCAGGGCCGCTACGAGCAGTACTTC.

This sequence joins TRBV7-8 and TRBJ2-5; no clear D gene. Trimming shortened V by 8 bases and J by 2 bases, and 9 bases separated the two germline ends. The CDR3 loop spans 12 amino acids. Per germline, CDR1 SGHVS and CDR2 FQNEAQ. Here the CDR3 reads CASQTWQETQYF. Here the CDR3 DNA reads TGTGCCAGCCAGACTTGGCAAGAGACCCAGTACTTC.

A word on this clonotype: At one boundary the junction diverges from the germline segment, which might be a read error. This chain joins TRBV11-3 and TRBJ1-6, with D unclear. CDR3 length: 13 amino acids. Germline loops: CDR1 SGHNT, CDR2 YENEEA. CDR3 sequence (DNA): TGTGCCAGCGGTACCGCCCCAAATTCATCCCTCCACTTT. Its translation is CASGTAPNSSLHF.

This clonotype has a count of ten or more. The chain combines TRBV9 with TRBJ2-5; D remains ambiguous. The CDR3 is 12 amino acids. V was trimmed by 2 bases and J by 5 bases, leaving 7 bases between them. Per the germline V gene, CDR1 is SGDLS and CDR2 is YYNGEE. CDR3: CASSVGGETQYF. DNA for the CDR3: TGTGCCAGCAGCGTTGGTGGGGAGACCCAGTACTTC.

This clonotype has a count of ten or more. The chain links TRBV5-1 to TRBJ2-5, with D uncertain. CDR1 SGHRS and CDR2 YFSETQ come from the germline V gene. The germline V and J ends were trimmed by 0 bases and 5 bases, with 11 bases remaining between them. The CDR3 contains 14 residues. CDR3 nucleotide sequence: TGCGCCAGCAGCTTGGTGCCGGAGTTGGAGACCCAGTACTTC. Amino acids: CASSLVPELETQYF.

This clonotype was recorded at least ten times. The chain combines TRBV7-9 with TRBJ1-1; D gene ambiguous. Germline V gene sequence: CDR1 SEHNR, CDR2 FQNEAQ (reference sequence). Trimming took off 6 bases at V and 1 base at J, with 15 bases between the two ends. This CDR3 contains 15 residues. CDR3 coding DNA: TGTGCCAGCAGAGGAAGTCATCCGGGGAACACTGAAGCTTTCTTT. Its protein product is CASRGSHPGNTEAFF.

The chain couples TRBV6-5 to TRBJ1-2, with a weak D call TRBD1 (5 bases). The CDR3 runs 15 residues. The germline V and J ends were trimmed by 2 bases and 5 bases, with 15 bases remaining between them. Germline values: CDR1 MNHEY, CDR2 SVGAGI. The CDR3 region has the DNA TGTGCCAGCAGTTACGAGGGGCAGCTGATTTATGGCTACACCTTC. Residues: CASSYEGQLIYGYTF.

This rearrangement joins TRBV5-1 to TRBJ2-7; 8 bases map to TRBD1. Germline assignment: CDR1 SGHRS and CDR2 YFSETQ. Germline trimming cut 3 bases from V and 5 bases from J; bases unmatched to any gene: 7. This CDR3 contains 14 residues. This CDR3 reads CASSSGQGSNEQYF. The CDR3 coding sequence is TGCGCCAGCAGCTCAGGACAGGGATCGAACGAGCAGTACTTC.

This clonotype was recorded at least ten times. The chain links TRBV6-6 to TRBJ2-3; D is unresolved. Deletions cut 6 bases from V and 1 base from J, with 14 bases between. The germline V gene encodes CDR1 MNHNY and CDR2 SVGAGI (reference sequence). This CDR3 comprises 15 residues. The chain's CDR3 is CASRPYGAGTDTQYF. CDR3 nucleotide sequence: TGTGCCAGCAGACCTTATGGCGCCGGCACAGATACGCAGTATTTT.

Ten or more counts support this clonotype. This chain links TRBV29-1 with TRBJ2-1, with 7 nucleotides matching TRBD2. The germline V gene encodes CDR1 SQVTM and CDR2 ANQGSEA. The trim removed 2 bases at V and 2 bases at J, leaving 0 bases unmatched. This CDR3 has 13 residues. Here the CDR3 reads CSVETSAYNEQFF. The DNA for the CDR3 is TGCAGCGTTGAAACTAGCGCCTACAATGAGCAGTTCTTC.

In this sample, this clonotype turned up a few times. The chain has TRBV5-1 and TRBJ2-5; no firm D call. CDR1 is SGHRS, CDR2 YFSETQ, per germline. CDR3 length equals 12 residues. The V end was cut by 4 bases, the J end by 1 base, with 5 bases between. The CDR3 spells CASSPPQETQYF. Here the CDR3 DNA reads TGCGCCAGCAGCCCCCCCCAAGAGACCCAGTACTTC.

The chain has TRBV5-1 and TRBJ2-7; D unclear. The CDR3 consists of 12 residues. The V and J ends lost 0 bases and 7 bases respectively, with 8 bases between them. Germline values: CDR1 SGHRS, CDR2 YFSETQ. CDR3 nucleotide sequence: TGCGCCAGCAGCTTGGTGGGGTTTGAGCAGTACTTC. This sequence encodes CASSLVGFEQYF. The full variable domain, its missing parts supplied by reference TRBV5-1 and TRBJ2-7, is KAGVTQTPRYLIKTRGQQVTLSCSPISGHRSVSWYQQTPGQGLQFLFEYFSETQRNKGNFPGRFSGRQFSNSRSEMNVSTLELGDSALYLCASSLVGFEQYFGPGTRLTVT.

V and J are TRBV10-1 and TRBJ2-2; the D gene could be TRBD1 or TRBD2 (5 bases each). V shed 0 bases and J shed 3 bases, with 5 bases lying between them. The germline V gene encodes CDR1 WNHNN and CDR2 SYGVQD (reference sequence). The CDR3 length is 14 residues. The CDR3 protein is CASSESGHTGELFF. The CDR3, as DNA: TGCGCCAGCAGTGAGTCGGGACACACCGGGGAGCTGTTTTTT.

This clonotype was seen a handful of times. The chain couples TRBV3-1 to TRBJ1-3, with D perhaps matching TRBD1 (5 bases). The V end lost 3 bases, the J end lost 0 bases, and 15 bases lay between the germline ends. The CDR3 is made up of 17 amino acids. Germline lookup yields CDR1 LGHDT and CDR2 YNNKEL (reference sequence). This CDR3 reads CASSHDSDNYSGNTIYF. The CDR3 DNA follows: TGTGCCAGCAGCCATGACTCGGACAACTACTCTGGAAACACCATATATTTT. The variable domain in full, with the rest retrieved from reference TRBV3-1 and TRBJ1-3, is DTAVSQTPKYLVTQMGNDKSIKCEQNLGHDTMYWYKQDSKKFLKIMFSYNNKELIINETVPNRFSPKSPDKAHLNLHINSLELGDSAVYFCASSHDSDNYSGNTIYFGEGSWLTVV.

The V call is TRBV7-2, the J call TRBJ2-1; D uncertain. Germline V gene sequence: CDR1 SGHTA, CDR2 FQGNSA. This CDR3 spans 10 amino acids. Between the trimmed V and J ends, which lost 3 bases and 6 bases, there was a span of 0 bases. CDR3 sequence reads: CASSFNEQFF. In nucleotides, the CDR3 is TGTGCCAGCAGCTTCAATGAGCAGTTCTTC.

This clonotype was seen a handful of times. The DNA for the CDR3 is TGTGCCAGCAGCTTCGGACAGGGTTCTGGCTACACCTTC. Translation gives CASSFGQGSGYTF. The chain links TRBV7-9 to TRBJ1-2; 8 nucleotides line up with TRBD1. Trimming at V came to 3 bases and at J to 7 bases, leaving 4 bases not matched to a gene. CDR1 and CDR2 (germline): SEHNR, FQNEAQ (reference sequence). The CDR3 loop spans 13 amino acids.

CDR3 amino acids: CASSIELRYEQFF. The CDR3 DNA reads as TGTGCCAGTAGTATAGAACTGAGGTATGAGCAGTTCTTC. J is TRBJ2-1 and V is TRBV19, with D hard to call. V lost 0 bases, J lost 8 bases, and 8 bases lay in between. CDR3 length: 13 residues. CDR1 and CDR2 (germline): LNHDA, SQIVND (reference sequence).

This sequence joins TRBV29-1 and TRBJ1-2, with no clear D. Germline V gene sequence: CDR1 SQVTM, CDR2 ANQGSEA. This CDR3 spans 14 amino acids. Trimming left V 4 bases short and J 3 bases short, with 15 bases between. The DNA of the CDR3 is TGCAGCGTTGCACCCCGGCAGGCCGACTATGGCTACACCTTC. Amino acids: CSVAPRQADYGYTF.

The table lists this clonotype with many counts. This chain uses TRBV5-1 with TRBJ2-3; possibly TRBD1 for D (6 bases). Germline lookup yields CDR1 SGHRS and CDR2 YFSETQ. The CDR3 runs to 15 residues. Trimming pared 0 bases from V and 1 base from J, leaving 9 bases between. CDR3 in DNA: TGCGCCAGCAGCTTGGTGGACAGTGGCACAGATACGCAGTATTTT. Amino acid sequence: CASSLVDSGTDTQYF.

This clonotype was counted only a few times. The chain uses TRBV20-1 and TRBJ2-1, with 12 bases identical to TRBD2. With 8 bases clipped from V and 1 base from J, the junction kept 6 bases outside the gene matches. CDR1 DFQATT and CDR2 SNEGSKA come from the germline V gene (reference sequence). The CDR3 totals 15 residues. The CDR3 protein is CSYASGRGSYNEQFF. In DNA, the CDR3 is TGCAGTTACGCTAGCGGGAGGGGTTCCTACAATGAGCAGTTCTTC.

The V call is TRBV20-1, the J call TRBJ2-1, with 11 bases fitting TRBD1. Germline V gene sequence: CDR1 DFQATT, CDR2 SNEGSKA (reference sequence). J was trimmed by 7 bases and V by 5 bases; bases with no gene match: 13. The CDR3 runs to 16 residues. CDR3 in DNA: TGCAGTGCTCCGCTTCTCCGGACAGGGGGCTTGAATGAGCAGTTCTTC. This gives the protein CSAPLLRTGGLNEQFF.

This clonotype was picked up a small number of times. The CDR3 region is CASSYLLAGGDTQYF. The CDR3 nucleotides read TGTGCCAGCAGTTACCTACTAGCGGGGGGAGATACGCAGTATTTT. The chain links TRBV6-5 to TRBJ2-3; 12 bases are shared with TRBD2. V shed 2 bases and J 5 bases; nucleotides not matched to a gene: 2. The CDR3 length is 15 residues. The V gene's germline CDR1 is MNHEY and CDR2 SVGAGI.

The sample holds a few counts of this clonotype. V and J are TRBV7-9 and TRBJ2-1; D possibly corresponds to TRBD1 (5 bases). Germline values: CDR1 SEHNR, CDR2 FQNEAQ (reference sequence). V was trimmed by 7 bases and J by 9 bases, leaving 16 bases between them. This CDR3 spans 13 amino acids. The CDR3 DNA follows: TGTGCCAGCACCCGGGCAGGGTTTCGTGAGCAGTTCTTC. As protein: CASTRAGFREQFF.

This clonotype was counted at least ten times. The rearrangement uses TRBV29-1 and TRBJ2-1; 10 nucleotides align to TRBD1. The CDR3 is 14 residues long. Trimming removed 6 bases from V and 4 bases from J; junction bases left unmatched: 6. CDR1 and CDR2 (germline): SQVTM, ANQGSEA. This CDR3 reads CSVQRDRGYNEQFF. For the CDR3, the DNA is TGCAGCGTACAGAGGGACAGGGGATACAATGAGCAGTTCTTC.

This clonotype was observed a handful of times. This chain connects TRBV20-1 to TRBJ1-5; 8 bases map to TRBD1. The CDR3 is 16 amino acids. Germline-derived CDR1 and CDR2 are DFQATT and SNEGSKA (reference sequence). The trim removed 0 bases at V and 2 bases at J, leaving 6 bases unmatched. The CDR3 nucleotides read TGCAGTGCTAGAGATCCCAACAGGGGGGGCAATCAGCCCCAGCATTTT. It yields the protein CSARDPNRGGNQPQHF.